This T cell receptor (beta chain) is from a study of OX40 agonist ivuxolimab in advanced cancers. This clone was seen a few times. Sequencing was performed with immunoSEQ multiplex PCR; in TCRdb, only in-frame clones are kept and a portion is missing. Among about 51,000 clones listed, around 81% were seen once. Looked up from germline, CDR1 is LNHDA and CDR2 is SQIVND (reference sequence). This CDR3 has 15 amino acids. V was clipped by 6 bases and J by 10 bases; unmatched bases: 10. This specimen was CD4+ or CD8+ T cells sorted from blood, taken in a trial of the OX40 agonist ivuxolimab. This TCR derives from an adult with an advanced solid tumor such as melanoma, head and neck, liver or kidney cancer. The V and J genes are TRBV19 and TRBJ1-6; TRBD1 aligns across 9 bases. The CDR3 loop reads CASSTRTGVRSPLHF. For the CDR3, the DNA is TGTGCCAGTAGCACCAGGACAGGGGTGCGATCACCCCTCCACTTT.